The clone carrying this T cell receptor beta chain showed up just a few times. Its antigen is unknown. These data come from a study of T cell repertoires in cytomegalovirus infection. TCRdb independently ran MiXCR on the reads; one entry per CDR3 protein. This sample yields under 300,000 distinct CDR3 sequences, of which about 20% are seen a single time; around 20% belongs to the top ten. Study conclusions and caveats: Summed frequency of shared TCR beta families picked out CMV carriers who also had the relevant HLA. What dominated the ex vivo response were HLA-C-restricted CMV-specific TCR beta clonotypes.

The sequence came from a human donor in good health (CMV status not recorded). Some clones in this sample may be carry-over from other donors' samples. Material: cultured PBMCs, obtained from culture after CMV antigen stimulation.

The CDR3 region is CAISGGRRPDTQYF. The CDR3 DNA reads as TGTGCCATCAGTGGCGGGAGAAGGCCAGATACGCAGTATTTT. The chain joins TRBV10-3 to TRBJ2-3; TRBD2 aligns across 7 bases. CDR1 is ENHRY, CDR2 SYGVKD, per germline. CDR3 length: 14 amino acids. V shed 4 bases and J 4 bases; nucleotides not matched to a gene: 5.